This paragraph covers one T cell receptor beta chain sequence. The CDR3 spans 16 residues. Germline V lookup: CDR1 SGHDN, CDR2 FVKESK. Trimming took 3 bases from V and 0 from J; bases not matched to a gene: 4. This sample is part of a study of blood T cell repertoires in COVID-19. Overall study context: Acute and convalescent COVID-19 specimens originated in the United States, Italy and Spain.

Participants were aged about 18 to 90 years, lived in around 22 US areas, and enrolled virtually. Participants reported their clinical history, and cohort assignment relied on those reports. Authors' analysis steps: Amplification of reference gene primers was used by the study to estimate nucleated cell counts. Clones were read by immunoSEQ multiplex PCR, and TCRdb kept only the in-frame ones, dropping some. The DNA was the basis for D and trimming; V, J and clone size are from that table. The sample consists of around 200,000 clones, around 85% of them appearing once. The sequenced material came from PBMCs or T cells enriched from blood (not recorded which). This chain connects TRBV14 to TRBJ1-4; 7 nucleotides align to TRBD1. The sequence was collected from a man in his forties who had recovered from COVID-19. The CDR3 reads CASSQAGQPTNEKLFF. The DNA for the CDR3 is TGTGCCAGCAGCCAGGCGGGACAGCCAACTAATGAAAAACTGTTTTTT.